These 24 T cell receptor beta chains share one sample of origin, sequenced in a study of T cells expressing NK-cell markers. TCRdb re-called the 5' RACE reads and shows each CDR3 protein once, DNA omitted. The sample spans a few hundred thousand distinct CDR3 sequences; the ten largest clones claim roughly 0.4%. The sequencing sample was made of blood T cells: a sorted CD56 or NKG2C T cell subset, CD4+ or CD8+ T cells, or bulk PBMC T cells (not recorded which). These receptors were collected from a man aged 18 to 30 in good health.

This sequence joins TRBV20-1 and TRBJ2-3; no DNA is available, so the TRBD1 call from TCRdb remains unchecked. CDR3 length equals 15 residues. Germline values: CDR1 DFQATT, CDR2 SNEGSKA (reference sequence). CDR3: CSARDWGESTDTQYF.

The rearrangement links TRBV7-9 to TRBJ1-2. The CDR3 is 15 amino acids. CDR1 is SEHNR and CDR2 is FQNEAQ in the germline V gene (reference sequence). The CDR3 spells CASSPGPFSNYGYTF.

The chain joins TRBV12-3 or TRBV12-4 to TRBJ2-1; TCRdb indicates TRBD2, and absent DNA this call remains unverified. There are 18 residues in the CDR3. Here the CDR3 reads CASIGLAGGSSSYNEQFF.

CDR3 region: CASSRQGANTGELFF. The chain employs TRBV6-2 or TRBV6-3 and TRBJ2-2; checking the TCRdb D call of TRBD1 is not possible without DNA. This CDR3 has 15 residues. The germline CDR1 and CDR2 sequences are MNHEY and SVGEGT.

V and J are TRBV5-5 and TRBJ2-1; the TRBD1 assignment by TCRdb is unverifiable without DNA. The V gene's germline CDR1 is SGHKS and CDR2 YYEKEE (reference sequence). The CDR3 extends over 14 amino acids. The CDR3 reads CASSFGARQTEQFF.

The rearrangement joins TRBV12-3 or TRBV12-4 to TRBJ2-7; TCRdb gives TRBD1 as the D gene, but with no DNA this cannot be confirmed. CDR3 length: 14 amino acids. The CDR3 here is CASSFTDRASEQYF.

The rearrangement joins TRBV3-1 to TRBJ2-1. The CDR3 is 16 residues long. The germline CDR1 and CDR2 sequences are LGHDT and YNNKEL (reference sequence). Here the CDR3 reads CASSQISGLSYNEQFF.

The rearrangement joins TRBV7-2 to TRBJ2-5. CDR3 length: 15 amino acids. The germline CDR1 and CDR2 sequences are SGHTA and FQGNSA. CDR3 loop: CASSFAGLVQETQYF.

The rearrangement joins TRBV29-1 to TRBJ1-5. CDR1 and CDR2 from the germline V gene are SQVTM and ANQGSEA. The CDR3 extends over 12 amino acids. This CDR3 reads CSAGTGGEPQHF.

The rearrangement uses TRBV29-1 and TRBJ2-5; TCRdb gives TRBD1 as the D gene, but with no DNA this cannot be confirmed. Germline V gives CDR1 SQVTM, CDR2 ANQGSEA. The CDR3 covers 13 residues. The CDR3: CSVAGTGGETQYF.

The chain links TRBV7-9 to TRBJ2-5; lacking DNA, the TRBD2 call made by TCRdb goes unchecked. The germline V gene encodes CDR1 SEHNR and CDR2 FQNEAQ (reference sequence). This CDR3 has 15 residues. Here the CDR3 reads CASSFSSGSRETQYF.

The chain uses TRBV6-2 or TRBV6-3 and TRBJ2-6; TCRdb's D call, TRBD2, is unchecked because there is no DNA. The CDR3 is 16 residues long. Germline CDR1 reads MNHEY; CDR2 reads SVGEGT. The CDR3 loop reads CASTHSGFSGANVLTF.

This CDR3 reads CASSSFEDTQYF. This sequence joins TRBV12-3 or TRBV12-4 and TRBJ2-3. This CDR3 region has 12 residues.

V is TRBV20-1 and J is TRBJ2-3. From germline, CDR1 is DFQATT and CDR2 SNEGSKA (reference sequence). This CDR3 comprises 15 residues. This CDR3 reads CSARDYKRGTDTQYF.

The gene calls are TRBV12-3 or TRBV12-4 and TRBJ2-3; TCRdb proposes TRBD2, but this gene call is untestable without DNA. CDR3 length: 14 residues. CDR3 region: CASSLAGGTDTQYF.

This chain connects TRBV19 to TRBJ2-7; without DNA, the TCRdb call of TRBD1 cannot be checked. The germline CDR1 and CDR2 sequences are LNHDA and SQIVND (reference sequence). This CDR3 comprises 14 residues. The CDR3 spells CASSISGTFAVQYF.

CDR3 sequence reads: CASSYTGDHGNEQFF. The V call is TRBV7-3, the J call TRBJ2-1; without DNA, the TCRdb call of TRBD1 cannot be checked. Germline values: CDR1 SGHTA, CDR2 FQGTGA. CDR3 length: 15 amino acids.

The genes are TRBV10-3 and TRBJ2-2. CDR3 length: 14 residues. Germline V gene data show CDR1 as ENHRY and CDR2 as SYGVKD. CDR3 protein: CAISEALTQGELFF.

The chain carries TRBV12-3 or TRBV12-4 and TRBJ1-1; the D call of TRBD1 rests on TCRdb alone, since no DNA is present to check it. CDR3 length: 16 residues. CDR3 residues: CASSLPGQGVNTEAFF.

The chain links TRBV5-7 to TRBJ1-3. TRBV5-7 counts as an open reading frame of uncertain function. The CDR3 contains 17 residues. CDR3 protein: CASSLAGQVVLGNTIYF.

V usage is TRBV4-1 and J usage is TRBJ2-4; the TRBD1 assignment by TCRdb is unverifiable without DNA. Germline V lookup: CDR1 MGHRA, CDR2 YSYEKL. This CDR3 comprises 14 residues. CDR3 amino acids: CASSQEYNRELPYF.

The chain is built from TRBV10-3 and TRBJ2-1; the D gene TCRdb calls, TRBD2, cannot be checked with no DNA. The CDR3 extends over 15 amino acids. From germline, CDR1 is ENHRY and CDR2 SYGVKD. The CDR3 loop is CAISSGLAGRGEQFF.

V and J are TRBV7-2 and TRBJ2-2. The CDR3 runs 13 residues. CDR1 and CDR2 (germline): SGHTA, FQGNSA. The CDR3 loop is CASSLDGIGELFF.

The chain recombines TRBV10-3 with TRBJ2-1; the D call from TCRdb, TRBD2, cannot be confirmed without DNA. The CDR3 spans 13 residues. CDR1 is ENHRY, CDR2 SYGVKD, per germline. This CDR3 is CAITKGLDNEQFF.